The clone carrying this T cell receptor (beta chain) was seen many times. Its antigen is not known. These data originate in a study of T cell repertoires in cytomegalovirus infection. Study-wide context: In public TCR beta signatures, there were indications of both CMV infection and matching HLA type.

This CDR3 region has 15 residues. Per germline, CDR1 SGHRS and CDR2 YFSETQ. Trimming removed 1 base at V and 4 bases at J, with 14 bases between. Whole-study results and caveats: Dominant in the ex vivo response were TCR beta clonotypes restricted by HLA-C and specific for CMV.

From the reads, TCRdb called clonotypes with MiXCR, one entry per CDR3 protein. The repertoire holds about 300,000 distinct CDR3 sequences, roughly a tenth seen once, with around 2.4% in the top ten. Sequencing was carried out using PBMCs. The chain links TRBV5-1 to TRBJ2-5, with D possibly called TRBD1 or TRBD2 (5 bases each). The origin of this receptor is a human donor in good health (CMV status not recorded). Some clones in this sample may be carry-over from other donors' samples. CDR3 in DNA: TGCGCCAGCAGCTTGAGGGACCCATCGTCAGAGACCCAGTACTTC. Translating it yields CASSLRDPSSETQYF.